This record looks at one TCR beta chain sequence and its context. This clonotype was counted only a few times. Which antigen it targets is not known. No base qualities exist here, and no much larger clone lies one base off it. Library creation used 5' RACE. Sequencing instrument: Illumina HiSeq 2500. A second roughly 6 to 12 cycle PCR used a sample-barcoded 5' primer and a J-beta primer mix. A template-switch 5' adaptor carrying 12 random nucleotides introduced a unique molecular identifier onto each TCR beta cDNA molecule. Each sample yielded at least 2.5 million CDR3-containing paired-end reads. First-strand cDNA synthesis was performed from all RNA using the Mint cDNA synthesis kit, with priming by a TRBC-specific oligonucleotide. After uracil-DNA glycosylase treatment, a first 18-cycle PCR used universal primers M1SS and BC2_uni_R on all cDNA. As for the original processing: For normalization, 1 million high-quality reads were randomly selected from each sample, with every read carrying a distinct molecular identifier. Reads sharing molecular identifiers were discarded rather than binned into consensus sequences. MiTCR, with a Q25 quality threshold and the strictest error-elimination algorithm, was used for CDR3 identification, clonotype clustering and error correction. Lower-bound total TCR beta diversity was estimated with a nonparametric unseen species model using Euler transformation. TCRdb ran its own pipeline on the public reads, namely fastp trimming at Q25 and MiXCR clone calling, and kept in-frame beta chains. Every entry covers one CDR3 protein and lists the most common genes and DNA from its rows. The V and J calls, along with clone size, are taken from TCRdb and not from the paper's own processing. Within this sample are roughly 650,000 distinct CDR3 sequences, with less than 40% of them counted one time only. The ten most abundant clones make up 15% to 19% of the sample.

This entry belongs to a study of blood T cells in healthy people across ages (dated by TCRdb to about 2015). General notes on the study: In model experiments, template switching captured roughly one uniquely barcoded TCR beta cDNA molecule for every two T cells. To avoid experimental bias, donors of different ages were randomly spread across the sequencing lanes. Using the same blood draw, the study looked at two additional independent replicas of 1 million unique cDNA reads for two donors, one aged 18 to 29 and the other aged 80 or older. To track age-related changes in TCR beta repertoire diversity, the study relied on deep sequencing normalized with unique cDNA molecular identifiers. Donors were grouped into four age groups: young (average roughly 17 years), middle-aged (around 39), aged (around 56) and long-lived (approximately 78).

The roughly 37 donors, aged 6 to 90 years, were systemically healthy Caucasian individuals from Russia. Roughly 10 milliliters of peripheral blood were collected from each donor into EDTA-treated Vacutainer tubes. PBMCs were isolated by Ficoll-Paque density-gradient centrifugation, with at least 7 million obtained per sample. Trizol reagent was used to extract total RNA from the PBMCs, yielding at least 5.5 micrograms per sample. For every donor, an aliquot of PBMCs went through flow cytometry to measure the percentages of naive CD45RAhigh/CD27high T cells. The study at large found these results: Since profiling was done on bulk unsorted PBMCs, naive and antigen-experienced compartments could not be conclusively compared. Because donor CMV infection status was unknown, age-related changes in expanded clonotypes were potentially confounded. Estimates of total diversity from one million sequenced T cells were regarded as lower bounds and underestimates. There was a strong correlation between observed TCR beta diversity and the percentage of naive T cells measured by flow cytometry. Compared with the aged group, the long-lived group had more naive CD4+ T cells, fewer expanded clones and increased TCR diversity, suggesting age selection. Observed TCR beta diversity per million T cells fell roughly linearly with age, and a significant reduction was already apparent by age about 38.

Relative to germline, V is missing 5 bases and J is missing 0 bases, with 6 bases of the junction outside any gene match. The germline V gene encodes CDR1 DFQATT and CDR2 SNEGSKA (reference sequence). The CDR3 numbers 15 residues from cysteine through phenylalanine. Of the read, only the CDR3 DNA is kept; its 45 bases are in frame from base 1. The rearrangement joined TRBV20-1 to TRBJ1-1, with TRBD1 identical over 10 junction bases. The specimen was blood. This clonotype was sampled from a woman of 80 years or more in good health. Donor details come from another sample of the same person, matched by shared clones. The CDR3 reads CSAWRGTGVNTEAFF. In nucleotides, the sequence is TGCAGTGCTTGGAGGGGGACAGGGGTGAACACTGAAGCTTTCTTT.